The 6 T cell receptor beta chains given below trace back to one sample, sequenced in a study of shared clonotypes between healthy human individuals. The naive CD8 population came from CD45RO-negative cells selected for CCR7, without terminally differentiated effector memory CD45RA+ cells. The method was immunoSEQ multiplex PCR; TCRdb's version includes in-frame clones alone and lacks a portion of them. Here the sample spans about 2 million clones, 85% to 95% being singletons. The material sequenced was naive CD8+ T cells sorted from blood. These receptors all stem from a man aged 18-30 years in good health.

The chain links TRBV14 to TRBJ2-1; unclear D gene. The CDR3 extends over 13 amino acids. Germline assignment: CDR1 SGHDN and CDR2 FVKESK. The V and J ends lost 4 bases and 5 bases respectively, with 9 bases between them. CDR3 in amino acids: CASSRVNDNEQFF. CDR3 bases: TGTGCCAGCAGCCGGGTTAATGACAATGAGCAGTTCTTC.

CDR3 sequence (DNA): TGTGCTAGTGTCCCCTACGGGGTGAGCTCCTACAATGAGCAGTTCTTC. Translation gives CASVPYGVSSYNEQFF. This chain joins TRBV12-5 and TRBJ2-1, with a possible D match to TRBD2 (5 bases). Between the trimmed V and J ends, which lost 7 bases and 0 bases, there was a span of 16 bases. Germline-derived CDR1 and CDR2 are LGHNT and FRNRAP. This CDR3 region has 16 residues.

This clone was found once. The gene calls are TRBV27 and TRBJ2-1; TRBD2 matches 11 bases. From germline, CDR1 is MNHEY and CDR2 SMNVEV (reference sequence). CDR3 size: 17 residues. With V trimmed by 5 bases and J by 7 bases, 13 bases remained unmatched. The CDR3 bases are TGTGCCAGCAGTCTCTCTAGCGGGGGGATCCCTATAAATGAGCAGTTCTTC. Its protein is CASSLSSGGIPINEQFF.

This chain uses TRBV7-9 with TRBJ1-1; unclear D gene. The CDR3 has 13 residues. CDR1 and CDR2 from the germline V gene are SEHNR and FQNEAQ (reference sequence). Trimming shortened V by 6 bases and J by 7 bases, and 15 bases separated the two germline ends. Here the CDR3 DNA reads TGTGCCAGCAGGGATTTGGGTTACGTTGAAGCTTTCTTT. This gives the protein CASRDLGYVEAFF.

This clone has just one count. The chain recombines TRBV19 with TRBJ1-4; weak D call: TRBD1 (6 bases). The CDR3 consists of 13 residues. The germline gives CDR1 LNHDA, CDR2 SQIVND (reference sequence). Trimming pared 6 bases from V and 7 bases from J, leaving 12 bases between. The CDR3 DNA is TGTGCCAGTAGGACGGGGGGCGTTGAAAAACTGTTTTTT. It yields the protein CASRTGGVEKLFF.

This chain connects TRBV18 to TRBJ2-7; D is undetermined. V lost 5 bases and J lost 1, with 6 bases in between. CDR1 and CDR2 from the germline V gene are KGHSH and LQKENI. The CDR3 contains 12 residues. In DNA, the CDR3 is TGTGCCAGCTCAGAGGAGTCCTACGAGCAGTACTTC. Translating it yields CASSEESYEQYF.